This T cell receptor (beta chain) derives from a study of Ad26.COV2.S vaccination and SARS-CoV-2 variants (dated by TCRdb to the early 2020s). For the wider study: Vaccine-arm donors were drawn from COV1001, a multicentre, randomized, double-blind, placebo-controlled phase I-IIa trial of Ad26.COV2.S in healthy adults. A total of 32 samples were included in the TCR-sequenced set, comprising 19 Ad26.COV2.S vaccine recipients, 5 placebo recipients and 8 SARS-CoV-2 convalescent individuals. Sequencing of the TCRbeta repertoire served to evaluate the specificity and breadth of SARS-CoV-2-reactive T cell receptors following Ad26.COV2.S vaccination. Investigators remained blinded to trial group allocation during experiments and outcome assessment. Ad26.COV2.S was given intramuscularly at 5x10^10 or 1x10^11 viral particles, as a single shot or as two shots 56 days apart. Participants in the trial were split at random into five groups of five each, receiving low-dose or high-dose Ad26.COV2.S once or twice, or else placebo on both occasions.

This specimen's treatment or condition label, per the study, means: 19 received Ad26.COV2.S at low or high dose, single or two shots; 5 received placebo; per-sample allocation not given. Repertoires of vaccine and placebo recipients were sequenced from samples taken on day 63 after the first injection. Cohort 1b enrolled fewer than 30 adults aged 18-55 years at a single site in Boston, USA, between 29 July and 7 August 2020. Ad26.COV2.S was a replication-incompetent adenovirus type 26 vector that expressed a prefusion-stabilized SARS-CoV-2 spike protein derived from the original Wuhan strain. At the junction V is shortened by 0 bases and J by 5 bases, with 14 bases in between. CDR1 SGHTA and CDR2 FQGNSA are derived from the germline V gene. CDR3 length: 15 amino acids, cysteine to valine. The entry retains the CDR3 DNA only, 45 bases that are in frame from base 1. The immunoSEQ Assay was the method used to sequence TCRbeta CDR3 regions. After extraction, genomic DNA underwent amplification by bias-controlled multiplex PCR, followed by high-throughput sequencing. From the authors' description of their analysis: To quantify the absolute abundance of each unique TCRbeta CDR3 region, sequences were collapsed and filtered. T cell fraction was estimated by normalizing TCRbeta template counts to usable DNA, which was measured by amplifying reference genes present in all nucleated cells. Repertoire TCRs were annotated as SARS-CoV-2-specific by exact matching of V gene, CDR3 amino acid sequence and J gene to a known reactive TCR set. MIRA supplied the reference SARS-CoV-2 TCR set, which was filtered for enrichment in COVID-19-positive ImmuneCODE repertoires so that public or cross-reactive TCRs were removed. Based on the MIRA antigens, annotated TCRs were further analysed at the level of specific ORF or position within ORF. Breadth was defined as the number of annotated unique rearrangements divided by the total number of unique productive rearrangements, and depth was defined as the summed frequency of the annotated unique rearrangements. Group comparisons of TCR breadth used two-sided Wilcoxon rank-sum tests. TCRdb took this table from immuneACCESS and kept in-frame rearrangements with V and J called. Such tables lack part of the clones; where checked against another copy, unresolved V genes explain under half of the gap, and the rest is unexplained. That table gives V, J and clone size, and the DNA gave D and trimming. The sample has 330,000 or so clones on record, 90% of them singletons. The top ten clones comprise around 5.5% of the sample.

Overall study outcomes, separate from this receptor: According to the authors, total T cell responses may have been underestimated by the TCR breadth and depth analyses. Higher spike-specific TCR breadth was observed in Ad26.COV2.S recipients than in placebo recipients (P = 0.0014). Comparable non-spike TCR breadth was observed between vaccine and placebo recipients, consistent with only spike being contained in the vaccine. After vaccination, spike-specific CD8+ and CD4+ T cell responses were reported to show substantial breadth. The study was not powered for comparison of responses between vaccine doses or regimens.

Concerning this clone itself: The antigen this receptor binds is unknown. Base qualities were left out, and no much larger clone turns up one base away.

This receptor was taken from a person aged 18-60 years who received the Ad26.COV2.S COVID-19 vaccine or a placebo. This specimen consisted of peripheral blood, obtained in a trial of Ad26.COV2.S vaccine versus placebo. Rearrangement joined TRBV7-2 to TRBJ2-7; TRBD1 is a weak D gene call, 6 bases matching. The CDR3 corresponds to CASSLAGASYNEQYV. The bases read TGTGCCAGCAGCTTAGCGGGGGCCAGCTATAACGAGCAGTACGTC.